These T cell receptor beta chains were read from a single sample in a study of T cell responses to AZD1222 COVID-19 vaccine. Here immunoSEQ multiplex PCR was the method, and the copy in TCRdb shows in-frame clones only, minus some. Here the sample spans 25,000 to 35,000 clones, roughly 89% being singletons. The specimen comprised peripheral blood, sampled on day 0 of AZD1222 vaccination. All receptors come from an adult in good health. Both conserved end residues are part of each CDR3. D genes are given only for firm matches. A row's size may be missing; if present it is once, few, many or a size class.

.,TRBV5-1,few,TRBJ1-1,CASSGATEAFF,TGCGCCAGCAGCGGGGCGACTGAAGCTTTCTTT
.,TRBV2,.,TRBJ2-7,CASRNRDVSYEQYF,TGTGCCAGCAGGAACCGGGACGTCTCCTACGAGCAGTACTTC
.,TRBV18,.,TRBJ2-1,CASSPQPNGDEQFF,TGTGCCAGCTCACCACAGCCAAATGGGGATGAGCAGTTCTTC
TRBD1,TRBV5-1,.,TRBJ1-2,CASSPGTGSGYTF,TGCGCCAGCAGCCCGGGGACAGGGAGCGGCTACACCTTC
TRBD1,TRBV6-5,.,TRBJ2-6,CASSYVQGAGANVLTF,TGTGCCAGCAGCTACGTTCAGGGGGCTGGGGCCAACGTCCTGACTTTC
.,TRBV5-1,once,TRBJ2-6,CASSSRENSGANVLTF,TGCGCCAGCAGCTCCCGGGAAAACTCTGGGGCCAACGTCCTGACTTTC
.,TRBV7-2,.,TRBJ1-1,CASSLNGGGRTEAFF,TGTGCCAGCAGCTTAAATGGCGGGGGGCGCACTGAAGCTTTCTTT
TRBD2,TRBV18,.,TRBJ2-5,CASSGTIQETQYF,TGTGCCAGCTCAGGGACTATCCAAGAGACCCAGTACTTC
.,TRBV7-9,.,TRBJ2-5,CASSFGETQYF,TGTGCCAGCAGCTTCGGAGAGACCCAGTACTTC
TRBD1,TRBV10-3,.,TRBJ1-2,CAISLTGFPNGYTF,TGTGCCATCAGCCTGACAGGGTTCCCAAATGGCTACACCTTC
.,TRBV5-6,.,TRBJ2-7,CASSTGTYEQYF,TGTGCCAGCAGCACCGGGACCTACGAGCAGTACTTC
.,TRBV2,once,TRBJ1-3,CASSEGGADTIYF,TGTGCCAGCAGTGAAGGGGGGGCCGACACCATATATTTT
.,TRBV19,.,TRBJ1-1,CASTEGFSNEAFF,TGTGCCAGTACCGAAGGGTTTAGTAATGAAGCTTTCTTT
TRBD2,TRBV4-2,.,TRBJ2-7,CASSQVLAGPYEQYF,TGTGCCAGCAGCCAAGTGCTAGCGGGGCCATACGAGCAGTACTTC
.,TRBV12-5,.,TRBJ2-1,CASGPRGGENNEQFF,TGTGCTAGTGGTCCCCGTGGAGGGGAGAACAATGAGCAGTTCTTC
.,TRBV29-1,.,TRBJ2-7,CSVVLTLNRGEQYF,TGCAGCGTTGTTCTCACCCTTAACAGAGGGGAGCAGTACTTC
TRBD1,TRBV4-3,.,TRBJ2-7,CASSRDRGGEQYF,TGCGCCAGCAGCCGAGACAGGGGAGGCGAGCAGTACTTC